The 6 T cell receptor beta chains in this list originate from one sample, sequenced in a study of brain T cells in children with intractable seizures. Sequenced by immunoSEQ multiplex PCR; TCRdb stores in-frame clones only, minus some. The data contain approximately 40,000 clones, 90% of them singletons. The material was peripheral blood, obtained at surgery. The receptors shown here come from a girl aged 2-10 years with tuberous sclerosis and intractable seizures.

CDR3 bases: TGCAGCGTTGAATTACCGGACGGACACACCGGGGAGCTGTTTTTT. Translating it yields CSVELPDGHTGELFF. V gene TRBV29-1 combines with J gene TRBJ2-2; D unresolved. CDR1 is SQVTM and CDR2 is ANQGSEA in the germline V gene. Trimming removed 2 bases from V and 3 bases from J, with 13 bases in between. The CDR3 consists of 15 residues.

The sample holds one count of this clone. The rearrangement links TRBV7-8 to TRBJ1-5, with TRBD1 matching over 10 bases. Per germline, CDR1 SGHVS and CDR2 FQNEAQ. V dropped 3 bases and J dropped 6; count of bases not matched to a gene: 8. The CDR3 has 16 amino acids. The DNA for the CDR3 is TGTGCCAGCAGCTTCGGGACAGGGGAGAGTTCTCAGCCCCAGCATTTT. It translates to CASSFGTGESSQPQHF.

J is TRBJ1-2 and V is TRBV25-1, with unresolved D. The V end lost 3 bases, the J end lost 6 bases, and 8 bases lay between the germline ends. From germline, CDR1 is MGHDK and CDR2 SYGVNS. CDR3 size: 12 residues. Here the CDR3 reads CASSDPGNGYTF. For the CDR3, the DNA is TGTGCCAGCAGTGATCCGGGGAATGGCTACACCTTC.

The genes are TRBV29-1 and TRBJ2-3; 12 nucleotides agree with TRBD1. CDR1 is SQVTM, CDR2 ANQGSEA, per germline. The ends lost 6 bases at V and 6 bases at J; junction bases unmatched: 13. This CDR3 comprises 16 residues. DNA of the CDR3: TGCAGCGTCATTCTCGGGACAGGGGGCCAAATGGATACGCAGTATTTT. This gives the protein CSVILGTGGQMDTQYF.

This chain connects TRBV24-1 to TRBJ2-1; D remains unclear. Germline lookup yields CDR1 KGHDR and CDR2 SFDVKD. V was shortened by 5 bases and J by 4 bases, with 8 bases between the two germline ends. The CDR3 runs 13 residues. The chain's CDR3 is CATSGDTYNEQFF. The CDR3 DNA reads TGTGCCACCAGTGGAGACACATACAATGAGCAGTTCTTC.

The chain recombines TRBV11-3 with TRBJ1-1, with TRBD1 as a possible D gene (5 bases). CDR1 is SGHNT and CDR2 is YENEEA in the germline V gene. The ends were cut back, 6 bases at V and 1 base at J, with 24 bases in the middle. The CDR3 consists of 18 residues. DNA of the CDR3: TGTGCCAGCAGTCCTGGCCCCAAACCCGGGACCCAGAACACTGAAGCTTTCTTT. Its translation: CASSPGPKPGTQNTEAFF.